The 4 T cell receptor beta chains presented below share a single source sample, sequenced in a study of blood T cell repertoires in COVID-19. Profiling relied on immunoSEQ multiplex PCR, and the TCRdb table lists in-frame clones only, not all of them. The sample has tens of thousands of clones, more than 75% seen once; the top ten hold approximately 10%. Source material: peripheral blood. The receptors shown here come from a man aged 65-85 years with active or convalescent COVID-19.

The rearrangement joins TRBV5-8 to TRBJ2-4; D uncertain. V gave up 4 bases and J gave up 11 bases, with 13 bases separating them. Germline-derived CDR1 and CDR2 are SGHTS and YDEGEE. The length of the CDR3 is 12 residues. The CDR3 spells CASSRLHSVQYF. CDR3 DNA: TGTGCCAGCAGCCGCCTACACAGTGTTCAGTACTTC.

The chain is built from TRBV27 and TRBJ2-1; 9 bases match TRBD1. This CDR3 is 15 amino acids long. After removal of 4 bases from V and 6 bases from J, the junction contained 7 bases not matched to a gene. CDR1 is MNHEY, CDR2 SMNVEV, per germline (reference sequence). CDR3 loop: CASSSDRGGINEQFF. CDR3 nucleotides: TGTGCCAGCAGTTCGGACAGGGGAGGGATCAATGAGCAGTTCTTC.

The rearrangement joins TRBV19 to TRBJ2-1, with D tentatively TRBD2 (5 bases). CDR3 length: 13 residues. V gave up 5 bases and J gave up 7 bases, with 12 bases separating them. Germline V gene lookup returns CDR1 LNHDA and CDR2 SQIVND (reference sequence). The CDR3, as DNA: TGTGCCAGTAGTCAACTAGGTTCGAATGAGCAGTTCTTC. Translating it yields CASSQLGSNEQFF.

This clone was seen just once. The chain joins TRBV5-1 to TRBJ1-1; 9 bases are shared with TRBD1. The germline gives CDR1 SGHRS, CDR2 YFSETQ. The trim removed 3 bases at V and 0 bases at J, leaving 6 bases unmatched. CDR3 length: 16 amino acids. The CDR3 protein is CASSYGQGKMNTEAFF. The DNA of the CDR3 is TGCGCCAGCAGCTACGGACAGGGGAAAATGAACACTGAAGCTTTCTTT.